This TCR beta chain was sequenced in a study of radiation and T cells in renal cell carcinoma. Findings of the study overall: Top tumor clonotypes rose in blood 2 weeks post-radiation, then contracted.

About this clone: No antigen is known for it.

CDR1 SGHVS and CDR2 FQNEAQ come from the germline V gene. CDR3 length: 14 amino acids. Trimming shortened V by 8 bases and J by 1 base, and 12 bases separated the two germline ends. Produced via immunoSEQ multiplex PCR; TCRdb's table is partial and in-frame only. The sample yields about 22,000 clones, around 80% seen once. Sample time point: baseline pretreatment blood. Treatment given: 15 Gy SBRT to primary tumor, nephrectomy 4 weeks later. Clear cell pathology was present in this patient's renal cell carcinoma. The clonotype comes from a man aged 55 to 70 with renal cell carcinoma. The genes are TRBV7-8 and TRBJ1-5; weak D call: TRBD1 (5 bases). The sequencing here drew on blood, taken from a patient whose treatment included radiotherapy and nephrectomy. CDR3 amino acids: CASHRSLSNQPQHF. The CDR3 DNA is TGTGCCAGCCACAGGTCCCTAAGCAATCAGCCCCAGCATTTT.